This is a list of T cell receptor beta chains from one sample in a study of shared clonotypes between healthy human individuals. TCRdb keeps only in-frame clones here, not all; method: immunoSEQ multiplex PCR. Of around 600,000 clones in the sample, about 95% were seen once. Sequencing was done on a sample of naive CD8+ T cells sorted from blood. Receptors were obtained from a woman between 25 and 40 years old in good health. The CDR3 runs from the conserved cysteine through the conserved F or W. The order of the fields is clone size, V gene, J gene, D gene, CDR3 protein, CDR3 DNA. The D gene is left open where the match is weak. Part of the rows lack a size; the others show once, few, many or a class for expanded clones.

abundance: .
v_gene: TRBV2
j_gene: TRBJ2-7
d_gene: .
CDR3aa: CASSTVGHEQYF
CDR3nt: TGTGCCAGCAGTACCGTAGGGCACGAGCAGTACTTC

abundance: .
v_gene: TRBV9
j_gene: TRBJ2-5
d_gene: TRBD1
CDR3aa: CASSAPGQGTRETQYF
CDR3nt: TGTGCCAGCAGCGCACCGGGACAGGGCACACGGGAGACCCAGTACTTC

abundance: .
v_gene: TRBV2
j_gene: TRBJ1-6
d_gene: TRBD1
CDR3aa: CASRAGTGNSPLHF
CDR3nt: TGTGCCAGCAGGGCCGGGACAGGGAACTCACCCCTCCACTTT

abundance: .
v_gene: TRBV27
j_gene: TRBJ1-5
d_gene: TRBD1
CDR3aa: CASAPTGSNQPQHF
CDR3nt: TGTGCCAGCGCCCCGACAGGGAGCAATCAGCCCCAGCATTTT

abundance: .
v_gene: TRBV27
j_gene: TRBJ2-7
d_gene: .
CDR3aa: CASSQEFTSYEQYF
CDR3nt: TGTGCCAGCAGCCAAGAATTTACCTCCTACGAGCAGTACTTC

abundance: .
v_gene: TRBV13
j_gene: TRBJ2-5
d_gene: .
CDR3aa: CASSHGETQYF
CDR3nt: TGTGCCAGCAGCCACGGAGAGACCCAGTACTTC

abundance: .
v_gene: TRBV6-5
j_gene: TRBJ1-1
d_gene: TRBD1
CDR3aa: CASSYSGGENTEAFF
CDR3nt: TGTGCCAGCAGTTACTCAGGGGGCGAGAACACTGAAGCTTTCTTT

abundance: .
v_gene: TRBV28
j_gene: TRBJ2-7
d_gene: .
CDR3aa: CASSVGTRYEQYF
CDR3nt: TGTGCCAGCAGTGTCGGGACACGCTACGAGCAGTACTTC

abundance: .
v_gene: TRBV16
j_gene: TRBJ1-1
d_gene: .
CDR3aa: CASSQWQGNTEAFF
CDR3nt: TGTGCCAGCAGCCAATGGCAGGGGAACACTGAAGCTTTCTTT

abundance: .
v_gene: TRBV28
j_gene: TRBJ1-4
d_gene: .
CDR3aa: CASSSREGGEKLFF
CDR3nt: TGTGCCAGCAGTTCGCGGGAGGGCGGGGAAAAACTGTTTTTT

abundance: .
v_gene: TRBV27
j_gene: TRBJ1-1
d_gene: .
CDR3aa: CASSIPGHHTEAFF
CDR3nt: TGTGCCAGCAGTATACCGGGACACCACACTGAAGCTTTCTTT

abundance: .
v_gene: TRBV28
j_gene: TRBJ1-1
d_gene: .
CDR3aa: CASSLPRGRGVTEAFF
CDR3nt: TGTGCCAGCAGTTTACCCCGCGGCAGGGGAGTCACTGAAGCTTTCTTT

abundance: .
v_gene: TRBV5-1
j_gene: TRBJ2-3
d_gene: .
CDR3aa: CASSLRPRASTDTQYF
CDR3nt: TGCGCCAGCAGCTTGCGTCCCCGTGCTAGCACAGATACGCAGTATTTT

abundance: .
v_gene: TRBV7-8
j_gene: TRBJ2-1
d_gene: .
CDR3aa: CASSLEYRDNEQFF
CDR3nt: TGTGCCAGCAGCTTAGAGTACCGGGACAATGAGCAGTTCTTC

abundance: .
v_gene: TRBV4-1
j_gene: TRBJ2-2
d_gene: .
CDR3aa: CASSLWGELFF
CDR3nt: TGCGCCAGCAGCCTCTGGGGGGAGCTGTTTTTT

abundance: .
v_gene: TRBV27
j_gene: TRBJ1-1
d_gene: TRBD1
CDR3aa: CASSMSGGGTEAFF
CDR3nt: TGTGCCAGCAGCATGTCAGGGGGGGGCACTGAAGCTTTCTTT

abundance: few
v_gene: TRBV10-1
j_gene: TRBJ2-1
d_gene: TRBD1
CDR3aa: CASSGPGQGSYNEQFF
CDR3nt: TGCGCCAGCAGTGGGCCAGGACAGGGGTCCTACAATGAGCAGTTCTTC

abundance: once
v_gene: TRBV5-6
j_gene: TRBJ1-1
d_gene: .
CDR3aa: CASSGTPNTEAFF
CDR3nt: TGTGCCAGCAGCGGGACGCCTAACACTGAAGCTTTCTTT

abundance: .
v_gene: TRBV9
j_gene: TRBJ2-7
d_gene: .
CDR3aa: CASSVAGSYEQYF
CDR3nt: TGTGCCAGCAGCGTAGCGGGGAGCTACGAGCAGTACTTC

abundance: .
v_gene: TRBV9
j_gene: TRBJ2-6
d_gene: .
CDR3aa: CASSDSGANVLTF
CDR3nt: TGTGCCAGCAGCGACTCTGGGGCCAACGTCCTGACTTTC

abundance: .
v_gene: TRBV5-6
j_gene: TRBJ2-2
d_gene: .
CDR3aa: CASSRTGELFF
CDR3nt: TGTGCCAGCAGCCGGACCGGGGAGCTGTTTTTT

abundance: .
v_gene: TRBV5-1
j_gene: TRBJ2-7
d_gene: .
CDR3aa: CASSLRQEGVNEQYF
CDR3nt: TGCGCCAGCAGCCTTAGACAGGAAGGGGTAAACGAGCAGTACTTC

abundance: .
v_gene: TRBV11-2
j_gene: TRBJ1-4
d_gene: .
CDR3aa: CASSLDSIWGRNEKLFF
CDR3nt: TGTGCCAGCAGCTTAGATTCCATTTGGGGGAGGAATGAAAAACTGTTTTTT

abundance: .
v_gene: TRBV5-6
j_gene: TRBJ2-7
d_gene: .
CDR3aa: CASSLRDKTYEQYF
CDR3nt: TGTGCCAGCAGCCTACGGGACAAAACCTACGAGCAGTACTTC

abundance: .
v_gene: TRBV7-9
j_gene: TRBJ2-7
d_gene: TRBD2
CDR3aa: CASSPPRGTSRLEQYF
CDR3nt: TGTGCCAGCAGCCCCCCGCGGGGGACTTCCCGATTGGAGCAGTACTTC

abundance: .
v_gene: TRBV6-6
j_gene: TRBJ1-1
d_gene: TRBD1
CDR3aa: CASTQGDTEAFF
CDR3nt: TGTGCCAGCACTCAGGGGGACACTGAAGCTTTCTTT

abundance: .
v_gene: TRBV6-5
j_gene: TRBJ1-5
d_gene: .
CDR3aa: CASQINGFSNQPQHF
CDR3nt: TGTGCCAGCCAGATCAACGGTTTCAGCAATCAGCCCCAGCATTTT

abundance: .
v_gene: TRBV27
j_gene: TRBJ2-7
d_gene: TRBD2
CDR3aa: CASSLFRGRGYEQYF
CDR3nt: TGTGCCAGCAGTTTGTTTCGCGGGAGGGGATACGAGCAGTACTTC

abundance: .
v_gene: TRBV10-2
j_gene: TRBJ2-1
d_gene: TRBD2
CDR3aa: CASTTLADPYNEQFF
CDR3nt: TGCGCCAGCACCACACTAGCGGACCCCTACAATGAGCAGTTCTTC

abundance: .
v_gene: TRBV27
j_gene: TRBJ1-1
d_gene: .
CDR3aa: CASSFAGDPQAFF
CDR3nt: TGTGCCAGCAGTTTCGCGGGGGATCCCCAAGCTTTCTTT

abundance: .
v_gene: TRBV7-8
j_gene: TRBJ2-7
d_gene: .
CDR3aa: CASSLSRGREQYF
CDR3nt: TGTGCCAGCAGCTTGTCGAGGGGCCGCGAGCAGTACTTC

abundance: .
v_gene: TRBV5-6
j_gene: TRBJ2-7
d_gene: TRBD1
CDR3aa: CASSLTGGPYYEQYF
CDR3nt: TGTGCCAGCAGCTTGACAGGGGGACCTTACTACGAGCAGTACTTC

abundance: .
v_gene: TRBV6-1
j_gene: TRBJ2-7
d_gene: .
CDR3aa: CASSEALDTSYEQYF
CDR3nt: TGTGCCAGCAGTGAAGCGCTGGACACCTCCTACGAGCAGTACTTC

abundance: .
v_gene: TRBV27
j_gene: TRBJ1-2
d_gene: .
CDR3aa: CASKGWVYGYTF
CDR3nt: TGTGCCAGCAAAGGTTGGGTTTATGGCTACACCTTC

abundance: .
v_gene: TRBV13
j_gene: TRBJ2-7
d_gene: .
CDR3aa: CASSLLGGVTYEQYF
CDR3nt: TGTGCCAGCAGCTTATTAGGAGGGGTCACCTACGAGCAGTACTTC

abundance: once
v_gene: TRBV10-2
j_gene: TRBJ2-2
d_gene: .
CDR3aa: CASRETAFYTGELFF
CDR3nt: TGCGCCAGCAGGGAGACAGCCTTCTACACCGGGGAGCTGTTTTTT

abundance: .
v_gene: TRBV19
j_gene: TRBJ2-1
d_gene: .
CDR3aa: CASSTWPYNEQFF
CDR3nt: TGTGCCAGTAGTACTTGGCCGTACAATGAGCAGTTCTTC